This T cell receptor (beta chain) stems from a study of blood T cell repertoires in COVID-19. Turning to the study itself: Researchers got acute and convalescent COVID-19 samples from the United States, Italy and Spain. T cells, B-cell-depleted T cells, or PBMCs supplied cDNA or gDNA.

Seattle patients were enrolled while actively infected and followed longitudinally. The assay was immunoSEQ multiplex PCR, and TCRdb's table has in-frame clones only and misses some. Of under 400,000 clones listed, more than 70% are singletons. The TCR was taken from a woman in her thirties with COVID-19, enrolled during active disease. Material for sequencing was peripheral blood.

The CDR3 DNA sequence: TGCGCCAGCAGCCAAGATTGGCCAGGGGTCTCCTACGAGCAGTACTTC. The encoded protein is CASSQDWPGVSYEQYF. The V call is TRBV4-3, the J call TRBJ2-7; maybe TRBD1 (6 bases). CDR1 is LGHNA and CDR2 is YSLEER in the germline V gene. The CDR3 spans 16 residues. V lost 0 bases to trimming and J lost 0 bases, with 12 bases between them.